This T cell receptor beta chain was observed in a study of blood T cell repertoires in COVID-19 (dated by TCRdb to 2019 to 2021). Study-level background: Collaborator samples came from the United States, Italy and Spain and covered acute and convalescent phases of COVID-19. The material from the prospective study consisted of cDNA or gDNA derived from T cells, B-cell-depleted T cells, or PBMCs. Subjects who had been exposed to COVID-19, were actively infected with it, or had recovered from it provided the deeply sampled blood TCRbeta repertoires that made up the dataset. The repertoires were made available in a free public database intended to serve as a resource for research on the immune response to SARS-CoV-2. Samples came from the ongoing ImmuneRACE study (first 160 participants) plus 1,254 subjects from 6 global collaborators. A de-identified subject ID, COVID-19 status, age in years and sex were almost always included in the sample metadata. Where available, HLA class I and class II types were taken from metadata supplied by the sample provider and were not determined by assay-based typing.

The collaborating institutions used their own protocols to collect whole blood in K2EDTA tubes. For TCRbeta analysis, collaborators shipped samples in one of three forms: frozen whole blood, isolated PBMCs, or DNA extracted from either of those sample types. TCRbeta CDR3 regions were amplified from genomic DNA by means of the immunoSEQ Assay, a bias-controlled multiplex PCR. Per the source publication's procedure: Nucleated cell counts per sample were estimated from amplification of reference gene primers within the assay. To quantify the absolute abundance of each unique TCRbeta CDR3 rearrangement, sequence reads were collapsed and filtered. For each sample, productive Simpson clonality was calculated by taking the square root of Simpson's diversity index across productive rearrangements. TCRdb mirrors the immuneACCESS table, restricted to in-frame sequences. Some clones are absent from its copies; in checked studies, under half trace to an unresolved V gene, and the reason for the others is unknown. The V and J calls and the clone size are those of that table, but D and trimming were determined from the DNA. This sample gives roughly 180,000 clones in total; about 82% of them show up just once. The biggest ten clones account for 4.5% to 6.5% of the sample.

Study-wide findings and limitations: How much clinical and demographic metadata was included differed by source and by participant, and the metadata was provided uncurated.

The germline V gene supplies CDR1 LGHNA and CDR2 YNFKEQ. From the cysteine through the phenylalanine, the CDR3 covers 18 amino acids. The read is trimmed to its CDR3 DNA, 54 bases read in frame from base 1. V has 4 bases trimmed and J has 1 base trimmed; junction bases matching no gene number 12. This clone was detected only a few times. It lacks a known antigen. No much larger clone exists at a distance of one base, and base qualities are not known. The receptor was isolated from a woman aged 25 to 39 with acute or convalescent COVID-19. Sequences were obtained from peripheral blood. The chain was built from TRBV4-2 and TRBJ2-3; 9 bases in the junction line up with TRBD2. The DNA sequence is as follows: TGTGCCAGCAGCCTAGATTACGCTAGCGGGGTGGGCACAGATACGCAGTATTTT. This codes for CASSLDYASGVGTDTQYF.